These 19 T cell receptor beta chains were sequenced from one sample in a study of T cells in Graves' hyperthyroidism and ophthalmopathy. Amplification of TCR beta CDR3 regions was performed using RNA transcripts as template. HTBI primers were used for first-round RT-PCR of the TCR CDR3. Each CDR3 protein is one row after TCRdb ran MiXCR on the multiplex PCR reads. Of 250,000 to 300,000 distinct CDR3 sequences in the sample, around 20% were seen once. Specimen: blood. The receptor set was obtained from a man aged 50 or older with Graves' ophthalmopathy.

This clonotype was detected many times. V usage is TRBV6-1 and J usage is TRBJ2-5; D is undetermined. Germline V CDR1 and CDR2: MNHNS, SASEGT. V was trimmed by 5 bases and J by 4 bases, leaving 11 bases between them. The CDR3 consists of 13 residues. The CDR3 sequence is CASSSKGPETQYF. The CDR3 nucleotides read TGTGCCAGCAGTTCCAAAGGGCCAGAGACCCAGTACTTC.

This clonotype showed up just a few times. The CDR3 DNA reads as TGTGCCTGGAGTGAGAAAAGACAGGGGCAAAATCAGCCCCAGCATTTT. It codes for CAWSEKRQGQNQPQHF. This sequence joins TRBV30 and TRBJ1-5; 8 bases match TRBD1. The CDR3 has 16 residues. V lost 1 base and J lost 4; bases outside the gene matches: 9. Germline CDR1 and CDR2: GTSNPN and SVGIG (reference sequence).

J is TRBJ2-2 and V is TRBV10-3, with D tentatively TRBD1 (6 bases). Germline V gives CDR1 ENHRY, CDR2 SYGVKD. Trimming removed 7 bases from V and 4 bases from J, with 10 bases in between. The CDR3 runs to 13 residues. The CDR3 region has the DNA TGTGCCATCACCCGGGACACCACCGGGGAGCTGTTTTTT. This translates into CAITRDTTGELFF.

There are a few counts of this clonotype. This rearrangement joins TRBV19 to TRBJ2-7; D call uncertain. The germline gives CDR1 LNHDA, CDR2 SQIVND (reference sequence). The CDR3 sequence is 15 residues long. The V end lost 1 base, the J end lost 7 bases, and 17 bases lay between the germline ends. CDR3 residues: CASSIGHLYESEQYF. In nucleotides, the CDR3 is TGTGCCAGTAGTATAGGTCACCTCTACGAATCGGAGCAGTACTTC.

The sample holds many counts of this clonotype. The chain combines TRBV18 with TRBJ2-7, with D unclear. Germline values: CDR1 KGHSH, CDR2 LQKENI. CDR3 length equals 12 residues. The V gene lost 3 bases and the J gene lost 3 bases, with 6 bases spanning the gap. The CDR3, as DNA: TGTGCCAGCTCACCTGACTTCTACGAGCAGTACTTC. Protein product: CASSPDFYEQYF.

There are many counts of this clonotype. The V call is TRBV5-1, the J call TRBJ2-1; 8 bases map to TRBD2. Germline values: CDR1 SGHRS, CDR2 YFSETQ. The CDR3 covers 15 residues. V shed 1 base and J 10 bases; nucleotides not matched to a gene: 10. In DNA form, the CDR3 reads TGCGCCAGCAGCTTGCGGGGCCCCCGGGAGGGCGAGCAGTTCTTC. It specifies CASSLRGPREGEQFF. Full variable domain (rest looked up from reference TRBV5-1 and TRBJ2-1): KAGVTQTPRYLIKTRGQQVTLSCSPISGHRSVSWYQQTPGQGLQFLFEYFSETQRNKGNFPGRFSGRQFSNSRSEMNVSTLELGDSALYLCASSLRGPREGEQFFGPGTRLTVL.

The sample holds many counts of this clonotype. The chain is built from TRBV27 and TRBJ1-1; possible D gene TRBD1, 6 bases. Germline V gene lookup returns CDR1 MNHEY and CDR2 SMNVEV (reference sequence). The CDR3 is 15 amino acids. Trimming stripped 6 bases from V and 7 bases from J, with 21 bases between. The CDR3 loop is CASRPAGVSRSEAFF. The CDR3 coding sequence is TGTGCCAGCAGACCTGCAGGGGTCTCGCGTAGTGAAGCTTTCTTT.

This chain joins TRBV28 and TRBJ1-1, with 7 bases that match TRBD1. V lost 6 bases to trimming and J lost 0 bases; unmatched junction nucleotides: 4. The CDR3 runs to 14 residues. The germline V gene encodes CDR1 MDHEN and CDR2 SYDVKM. The CDR3 reads CASSYRGLNTEAFF. In DNA form, the CDR3 reads TGTGCCAGCAGCTACAGGGGATTGAACACTGAAGCTTTCTTT.

Only a few counts were recorded for this clonotype. This rearrangement joins TRBV4-1 to TRBJ2-7; TRBD2 agrees at 7 bases. This CDR3 region has 16 residues. Germline V gene sequence: CDR1 MGHRA, CDR2 YSYEKL. Unmatched junction bases numbered 11, after V lost 4 bases and J lost 2 bases. Written as DNA, the CDR3 is TGCGCCAGCAGCCCGGGAGGAAGATCTATCGCCTACGAGCAGTACTTC. It codes for CASSPGGRSIAYEQYF.

This clonotype was seen a few times. This chain uses TRBV12-3 or TRBV12-4 with TRBJ1-2; D is unresolved. Trimming shortened V by 3 bases and J by 6 bases, and 17 bases separated the two germline ends. The CDR3 consists of 15 residues. This CDR3 reads CASSLAGLPGDGYTF. The CDR3 region has the DNA TGTGCCAGCAGTTTGGCCGGACTCCCGGGTGATGGCTACACCTTC.

This chain joins TRBV9 and TRBJ2-5, with 7 bases aligning to TRBD2. J gave up 5 bases and V 2 bases, and 9 bases lay outside the gene matches. The CDR3 contains 15 residues. The germline V gene has CDR1 SGDLS and CDR2 YYNGEE. The CDR3 nucleotides are TGTGCCAGCAGCGTGGGAGGGAGTGAGTATGAGACCCAGTACTTC. This encodes CASSVGGSEYETQYF.

This clonotype was seen a handful of times. The CDR3 loop is CASKRLLNEQFF. The CDR3 nucleotides read TGTGCCAGCAAAAGACTCCTCAATGAGCAGTTCTTC. The genes are TRBV28 and TRBJ2-1; D is undetermined. Trimming took off 7 bases at V and 6 bases at J, with 10 bases between the two ends. The CDR3 covers 12 residues. Germline CDR1 reads MDHEN; CDR2 reads SYDVKM.

This clonotype occurred a few times. The chain joins TRBV4-2 to TRBJ1-4, with D perhaps matching TRBD1 (6 bases). V was clipped by 0 bases and J by 11 bases, with 7 bases between them. This CDR3 is built from 12 residues. Germline CDR1 LGHNA, CDR2 YNFKEQ. CDR3 DNA sequence: TGTGCCAGCAGCCAAGATACAGGGAAACTGTTTTTT. Translated, it gives CASSQDTGKLFF.

This chain connects TRBV5-1 to TRBJ2-1; TRBD1 might be the D (5 bases). V was pared by 5 bases and J by 4 bases, with 16 bases between. CDR1 is SGHRS, CDR2 YFSETQ, per germline. The CDR3 consists of 15 residues. The CDR3 region is CASSFPSQGYNEQFF. CDR3 sequence (DNA): TGCGCCAGCAGTTTCCCCTCGCAGGGTTACAATGAGCAGTTCTTC.

This clonotype was recorded a few times. The rearrangement uses TRBV6-5 and TRBJ2-6; D not certain. CDR1 and CDR2 (germline): MNHEY, SVGAGI. V was shortened by 0 bases and J by 0 bases, with 3 bases between the two germline ends. This CDR3 comprises 15 residues. CDR3 DNA sequence: TGTGCCAGCAGTTACTCTCCCTCTGGGGCCAACGTCCTGACTTTC. It yields the protein CASSYSPSGANVLTF.

This clonotype was recorded a few times. The junction differs from germline at one of its ends, possibly a read error. CDR3 protein: CASSYFTETSYQEETQYF. CDR3 bases: TGTGCCAGCAGCTACTTTACCGAGACAAGTTACCAAGAAGAGACCCAGTACTTC. The chain combines TRBV6-5 with TRBJ2-5; D unresolved. In germline, CDR1 is MNHEY, CDR2 SVGAGI. CDR3 length: 18 residues.

This clonotype was detected ten times or more. The genes are TRBV20-1 and TRBJ2-7; TRBD1 is a possible D gene (5 bases). The V gene lost 3 bases and the J gene lost 3 bases, with 6 bases spanning the gap. CDR3 length equals 11 residues. Per the germline V gene, CDR1 is DFQATT and CDR2 is SNEGSKA (reference sequence). The CDR3 nucleotides read TGCAGTGCTAGGGACAACTACGAGCAGTACTTC. Encoded protein: CSARDNYEQYF.

The gene calls are TRBV27 and TRBJ1-1; D unresolved. Trimming took 1 base from V and 0 from J, leaving 9 bases between them. The CDR3 contains 15 residues. Germline assignment: CDR1 MNHEY and CDR2 SMNVEV (reference sequence). CDR3 nucleotides: TGTGCCAGCAGTTTATATCGAGGGATGAACACTGAAGCTTTCTTT. Translated, it gives CASSLYRGMNTEAFF.

CDR3 sequence (DNA): TGTGCCAGCAGCGCCAGGGTTCGGGAGACCCAGTACTTC. Translating gives CASSARVRETQYF. This chain connects TRBV9 to TRBJ2-5; D is perhaps TRBD1 (5 bases). Germline CDR1 reads SGDLS; CDR2 reads YYNGEE. V gave up 3 bases and J gave up 5 bases, with 11 bases separating them. The CDR3 has 13 amino acids.